This T cell receptor beta chain was recorded in a study of shared clonotypes between healthy human individuals. Study-wide background: A donor's plate count was three for CD4 naive and three for CD4 memory; CD8 naive had two and CD8 memory one. General study findings and limits: Non-shared clonotypes had lower generation probabilities than clonotypes shared by all four sorted-subset donors.

This CDR3 has 15 amino acids. V lost 4 bases and J lost 1, with 13 bases in between. Germline loops: CDR1 MGHRA, CDR2 YSYEKL. Comments on this clone: No antigen is known for it.

Selected positively for CCR7 and CD45RO-negative, naive CD8 cells excluded terminally differentiated effector memory CD45RA+ cells. Assay: immunoSEQ multiplex PCR; the TCRdb copy retains only in-frame clones and omits some. The sample records about 1,800,000 clones, around 96% being singletons. This chain links TRBV4-1 with TRBJ1-1; D is ambiguous. Sequences were obtained from naive CD8+ T cells sorted from blood. This receptor was obtained from a man aged 18 to 35 in good health. CDR3 region: CASSLGTGENTEAFF. The CDR3 DNA reads TGCGCCAGCAGCCTCGGTACCGGGGAGAACACTGAAGCTTTCTTT.